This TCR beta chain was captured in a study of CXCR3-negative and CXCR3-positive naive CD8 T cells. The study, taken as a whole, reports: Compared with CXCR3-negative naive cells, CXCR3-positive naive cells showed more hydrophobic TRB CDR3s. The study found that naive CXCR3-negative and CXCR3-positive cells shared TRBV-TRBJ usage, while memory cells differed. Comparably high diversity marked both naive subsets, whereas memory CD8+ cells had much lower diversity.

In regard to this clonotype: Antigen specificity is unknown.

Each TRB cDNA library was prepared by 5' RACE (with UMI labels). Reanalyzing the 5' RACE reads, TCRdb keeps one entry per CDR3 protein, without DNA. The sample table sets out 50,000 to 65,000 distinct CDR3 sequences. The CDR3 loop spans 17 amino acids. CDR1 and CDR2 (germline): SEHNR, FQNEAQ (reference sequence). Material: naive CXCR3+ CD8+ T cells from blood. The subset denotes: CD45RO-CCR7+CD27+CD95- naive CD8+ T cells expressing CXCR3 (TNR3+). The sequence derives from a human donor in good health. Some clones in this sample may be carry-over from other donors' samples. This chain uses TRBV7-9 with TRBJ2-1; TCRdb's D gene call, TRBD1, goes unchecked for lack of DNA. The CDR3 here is CASNPFARRGVYNEQFF.